Below are 2 T cell receptor beta chains sequenced from a single sample in a study of technical replicates of blood from a few donors. Data came from immunoSEQ multiplex PCR; TCRdb stores just in-frame clones and leaves some out. The table shows approximately 89,000 clones, with 85% to 95% occurring only once. The sample consisted of T cells isolated from PBMCs. All receptors derive from a human donor in good health.

The J gene is TRBJ2-7, the V gene TRBV19; D gene unclear. Trimming removed 2 bases at V and 6 bases at J, with 11 bases between. Looked up from germline, CDR1 is LNHDA and CDR2 is SQIVND (reference sequence). The CDR3 is made up of 13 amino acids. CDR3 protein: CASSIKLRVEQYF. Here the CDR3 DNA reads TGTGCCAGTAGTATAAAGCTCCGGGTCGAGCAGTACTTC.

The rearrangement links TRBV2 to TRBJ2-2; TRBD1 aligns across 10 bases. Germline CDR1 and CDR2: SNHLY and FYNNEI. V dropped 5 bases and J dropped 7; count of bases not matched to a gene: 10. This CDR3 is 16 amino acids long. In DNA form, the CDR3 reads TGTGCCAGCAGTTACGGACAGGGGGATGGTGACGGGGAGCTGTTTTTT. Its translation is CASSYGQGDGDGELFF.